Each of the 8 T cell receptor beta chains below was sequenced from the same sample in a study of blood T cells in healthy people across ages (dated by TCRdb to about 2015). Library prep was done by 5' RACE. The run used an Illumina HiSeq 2500. The second PCR ran for roughly 7 to 12 cycles and used a J-beta primer mix along with a sample-barcoded 5' primer. TCRdb took the public reads, trimmed them with fastp at Q25, ran MiXCR for clone calling and kept in-frame beta chains. Rows merge per CDR3 protein into single entries with the most common DNA and genes. The sample records around 1.5 million distinct CDR3 sequences, roughly 40% of which are singletons. Less than 8% of the sample is held by the ten biggest clonotypes. Sequenced: blood. Receptors originate from a woman between 18 and 29 years old in good health.

The chain has TRBV28 and TRBJ2-5, with TRBD1 matching 11 bases. The J call may not be correct, given that the DNA end is closer to TRBJ2-7. This CDR3 contains 14 residues. Per germline, CDR1 MDHEN and CDR2 SYDVKM. The CDR3 sequence: CASSWGTGGYEQYF. CDR3 bases: TGTGCCAGCAGTTGGGGGACAGGGGGCTACGAGCAGTACTTC.

This sequence joins TRBV20-1 and TRBJ2-5; 9 positions match TRBD2. This CDR3 is built from 15 residues. Germline loops: CDR1 DFQATT, CDR2 SNEGSKA (reference sequence). The V segment lost 1 base and the J segment 5 bases; nucleotides outside the gene matches: 8. The CDR3 here is CSARVPSGVFETQYF. The CDR3 DNA reads TGCAGTGCTAGAGTCCCTAGCGGGGTGTTCGAGACCCAGTACTTC.

This clonotype was detected ten times or more. The gene calls are TRBV11-2 and TRBJ2-2; D gene unclear. The ends were cut back, 0 bases at V and 7 bases at J, with 12 bases in the middle. The CDR3 is 15 amino acids. The germline V gene has CDR1 SGHAT and CDR2 FQNNGV. The CDR3 region has the DNA TGTGCCAGCAGCTTAGATTACTATCCTGGCGGGGAGCTGTTTTTT. Its protein is CASSLDYYPGGELFF.

There are a few counts of this clonotype. CDR3 protein: CASSFGQGGPLYGYTF. The CDR3, as DNA: TGTGCCAGCAGTTTCGGACAGGGGGGTCCTCTTTATGGCTACACCTTC. J is TRBJ1-2 and V is TRBV27; 10 positions match TRBD1. The CDR3 covers 16 residues. V lost 3 bases, J lost 5 bases, and 9 bases stayed unmatched. The germline V gene encodes CDR1 MNHEY and CDR2 SMNVEV (reference sequence).

V usage is TRBV18 and J usage is TRBJ2-1; TRBD2 might be the D (7 bases). CDR3 length equals 13 residues. The V gene lost 2 bases and the J gene lost 8 bases, with 10 bases spanning the gap. Germline V gives CDR1 KGHSH, CDR2 LQKENI. CDR3 nucleotides: TGTGCCAGCTCACCATGGGGGGGCGATGAGCAGTTCTTC. It codes for CASSPWGGDEQFF.

The rearrangement joins TRBV7-9 to TRBJ2-7; 7 nucleotides align to TRBD2. V shed 3 bases, J shed 7 bases, and the junction held 3 bases outside the gene matches. Germline-derived CDR1 and CDR2 are SEHNR and FQNEAQ (reference sequence). CDR3 length: 12 amino acids. The CDR3 DNA is TGTGCCAGCAGCTTCGGGGGGACGGAGCAGTACTTC. Amino acid sequence: CASSFGGTEQYF.

This rearrangement joins TRBV5-1 to TRBJ2-5; D remains unclear. V gave up 0 bases and J gave up 1 base, with 10 bases separating them. Germline loops: CDR1 SGHRS, CDR2 YFSETQ. This CDR3 is built from 15 residues. The CDR3 region has the DNA TGCGCCAGCAGCTTGGGCTTTTCGAGCCAAGAGACCCAGTACTTC. It yields the protein CASSLGFSSQETQYF.

This chain uses TRBV29-1 with TRBJ2-3; 10 nucleotides match TRBD1. Looked up from germline, CDR1 is SQVTM and CDR2 is ANQGSEA. The CDR3 has 14 amino acids. Losses at the gene ends were 4 bases for V and 1 base for J; bases not matched to a gene: 2. CDR3 protein: CSVGGTGGTDTQYF. CDR3 DNA sequence: TGCAGCGTTGGAGGGACAGGGGGCACAGATACGCAGTATTTT.